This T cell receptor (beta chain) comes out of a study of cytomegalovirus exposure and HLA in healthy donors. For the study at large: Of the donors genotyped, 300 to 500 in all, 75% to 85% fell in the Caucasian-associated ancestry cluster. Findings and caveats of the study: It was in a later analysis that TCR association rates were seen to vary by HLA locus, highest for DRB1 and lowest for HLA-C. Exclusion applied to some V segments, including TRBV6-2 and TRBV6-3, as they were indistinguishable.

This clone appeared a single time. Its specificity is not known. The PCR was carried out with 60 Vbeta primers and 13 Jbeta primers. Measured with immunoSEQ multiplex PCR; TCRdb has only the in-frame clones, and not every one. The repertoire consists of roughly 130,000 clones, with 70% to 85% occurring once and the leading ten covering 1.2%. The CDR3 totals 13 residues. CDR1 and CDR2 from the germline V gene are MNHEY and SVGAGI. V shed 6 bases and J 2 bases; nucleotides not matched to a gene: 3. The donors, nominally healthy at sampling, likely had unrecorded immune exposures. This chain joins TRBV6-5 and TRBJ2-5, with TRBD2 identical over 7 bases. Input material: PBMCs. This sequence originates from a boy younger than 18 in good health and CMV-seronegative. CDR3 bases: TGTGCCAGCAGGGCTAGCGGTCAAGAGACCCAGTACTTC. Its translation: CASRASGQETQYF.